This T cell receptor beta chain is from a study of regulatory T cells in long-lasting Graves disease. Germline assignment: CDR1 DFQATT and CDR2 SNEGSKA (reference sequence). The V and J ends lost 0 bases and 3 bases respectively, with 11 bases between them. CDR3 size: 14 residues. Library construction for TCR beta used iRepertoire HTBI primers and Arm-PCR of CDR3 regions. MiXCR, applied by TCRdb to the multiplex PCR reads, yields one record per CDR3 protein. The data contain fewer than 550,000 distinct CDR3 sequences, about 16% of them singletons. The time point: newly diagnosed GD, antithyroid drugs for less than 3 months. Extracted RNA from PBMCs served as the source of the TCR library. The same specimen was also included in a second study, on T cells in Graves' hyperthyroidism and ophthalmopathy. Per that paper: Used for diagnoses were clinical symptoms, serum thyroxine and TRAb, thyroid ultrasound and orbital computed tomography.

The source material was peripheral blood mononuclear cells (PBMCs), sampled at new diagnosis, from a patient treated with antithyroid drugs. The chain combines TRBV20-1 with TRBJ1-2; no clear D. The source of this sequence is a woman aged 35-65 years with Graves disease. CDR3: CSARDRVFDYGYTF. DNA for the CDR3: TGCAGTGCTAGAGATAGGGTTTTTGACTATGGCTACACCTTC.